The 23 T cell receptor beta chains listed next were all sequenced from one sample in a study of T-cell memory formation after mild COVID-19. TCRdb reprocessed the 5' RACE reads with MiXCR, giving one entry per CDR3 protein. The sample holds about 260,000 distinct CDR3 sequences; approximately 15% are singletons and the top ten take around a fifth. The sample taken for sequencing was PBMCs or a T cell subset sorted from them (not recorded which). Receptor source: a man younger than 30 who had mild COVID-19 (a few samples of this study predate the infection). Cell type and time point are not known.

In this sample, this clonotype turned up a few times. V and J are TRBV10-3 and TRBJ2-1; D ambiguous. The germline CDR1 and CDR2 sequences are ENHRY and SYGVKD. Trimming stripped 4 bases from V and 7 bases from J, with 11 bases between. The CDR3 covers 13 residues. CDR3: CAISAPLVNEQFF. The CDR3 nucleotides are TGTGCCATCAGTGCCCCCCTTGTTAATGAGCAGTTCTTC.

The chain uses TRBV6-6 and TRBJ2-1; 11 bases agree with TRBD2. The CDR3 has 13 amino acids. Germline-derived CDR1 and CDR2 are MNHNY and SVGAGI (reference sequence). V lost 7 bases and J lost 7; bases outside the gene matches: 3. Written as DNA, the CDR3 is TGTGCCAGCACCCTAGCGGGGGGTAATGAGCAGTTCTTC. Translating gives CASTLAGGNEQFF.

The chain uses TRBV20-1 and TRBJ2-5; TRBD1 matches at 7 bases. V trimming: 6 bases; J trimming: 7 bases; junction bases outside the gene matches: 20. The CDR3 runs 16 residues. Germline V gene lookup returns CDR1 DFQATT and CDR2 SNEGSKA (reference sequence). In DNA form, the CDR3 reads TGCAGTGCCGGAAGTCGGGACAGTCAACGTCGGGGGACCCAGTACTTC. Residues: CSAGSRDSQRRGTQYF.

This clonotype has only a few counts. The chain employs TRBV18 and TRBJ1-1, with a tentative D call TRBD1 (5 bases). Germline-derived CDR1 and CDR2 are KGHSH and LQKENI. With 3 bases removed from V and 1 base from J, the gap between germline ends came to 12 bases. This CDR3 is built from 15 residues. The CDR3: CASSPTAAQNTEAFF. The CDR3 DNA follows: TGTGCCAGCTCACCGACAGCCGCCCAGAACACTGAAGCTTTCTTT.

V gene TRBV18 combines with J gene TRBJ2-2; 11 bases match TRBD1. The CDR3 has 15 amino acids. CDR1 is KGHSH and CDR2 is LQKENI in the germline V gene. Trimming removed 4 bases from V and 7 bases from J; junction bases left unmatched: 5. The CDR3 loop is CASSLRTGGIGELFF. The CDR3 nucleotides read TGTGCCAGCTCACTCAGGACAGGGGGCATCGGGGAGCTGTTTTTT. Supplemented by reference TRBV18 and TRBJ2-2, the full variable domain reads NAGVMQNPRHLVRRRGQEARLRCSPMKGHSHVYWYRQLPEEGLKFMVYLQKENIIDESGMPKERFSAEFPKEGPSILRIQQVVRGDSAAYFCASSLRTGGIGELFFGEGSRLTVL.

The chain carries TRBV28 and TRBJ2-5; TRBD1 matches 7 bases. After removal of 6 bases from V and 5 bases from J, the junction contained 9 bases not matched to a gene. The CDR3 runs to 14 residues. Germline CDR1 is MDHEN and CDR2 is SYDVKM. DNA for the CDR3: TGTGCCAGCAGCTCAACACAGGGGTGGGAGACCCAGTACTTC. Translation: CASSSTQGWETQYF. The full variable domain, rest sourced from reference TRBV28 and TRBJ2-5, is DVKVTQSSRYLVKRTGEKVFLECVQDMDHENMFWYRQDPGLGLRLIYFSYDVKMKEKGDIPEGYSVSREKKERFSLILESASTNQTSMYLCASSSTQGWETQYFGPGTRLLVL.

This rearrangement joins TRBV6-2 or TRBV6-3 to TRBJ2-1, with 8 positions matching TRBD2. Germline V gene data show CDR1 as MNHEY and CDR2 as SVGEGT. The CDR3 loop spans 11 amino acids. The CDR3 here is CATAGGNEQFF. The DNA for the CDR3 is TGTGCTACGGCGGGGGGCAATGAGCAGTTCTTC.

This clonotype came up a few times. V usage is TRBV28 and J usage is TRBJ2-5, with D possibly being TRBD2 (7 bases). The CDR3 runs to 15 residues. The ends were cut back, 6 bases at V and 3 bases at J, with 17 bases in the middle. The germline V gene has CDR1 MDHEN and CDR2 SYDVKM. The CDR3 nucleotides read TGTGCCAGCAGCCGTAGGGCGGGGGCTAAAGAGACCCAGTACTTC. Translation gives CASSRRAGAKETQYF.

This rearrangement joins TRBV2 to TRBJ1-4, with a possible D match to TRBD1 (6 bases). This CDR3 has 14 amino acids. With 6 bases removed from V and 7 bases from J, the gap between germline ends came to 15 bases. Germline V gene data show CDR1 as SNHLY and CDR2 as FYNNEI. In DNA form, the CDR3 reads TGTGCCAGCAGCGAGCAGGGGCCGGGTGAAAAACTGTTTTTT. Protein sequence: CASSEQGPGEKLFF.

This clonotype was counted between two and nine times. V is TRBV29-1 and J is TRBJ1-5; D might be TRBD1 (5 bases). The CDR3 runs 14 residues. Trimming stripped 4 bases from V and 7 bases from J, with 17 bases between. Germline CDR1 SQVTM, CDR2 ANQGSEA. CDR3 in amino acids: CSVGGQGQGQPQHF. In DNA form, the CDR3 reads TGCAGCGTTGGTGGCCAGGGCCAGGGCCAGCCCCAGCATTTT.

CDR3 DNA: TGCAGTGCTTCCCTTCGGCTAGCGGGGGGCACAGATACGCAGTATTTT. Translating it yields CSASLRLAGGTDTQYF. The chain couples TRBV20-1 to TRBJ2-3, with TRBD2 matching 10 bases. Germline-derived CDR1 and CDR2 are DFQATT and SNEGSKA (reference sequence). The CDR3 sequence is 16 residues long. J lost 1 base, V lost 5 bases, and 9 bases had no gene match.

The chain joins TRBV12-3 or TRBV12-4 to TRBJ2-4, with 14 bases aligning to TRBD2. Trimming removed 6 bases from V and 7 bases from J; junction bases left unmatched: 14. The CDR3 is 18 residues long. CDR3 sequence: CASRSSRTSGGPGNIQYF. The CDR3 DNA follows: TGTGCCAGCAGGTCCTCTAGGACTAGCGGGGGGCCAGGGAACATTCAGTACTTC.

The chain combines TRBV7-2 with TRBJ1-1; D uncertain. From germline, CDR1 is SGHTA and CDR2 FQGNSA. The CDR3 has 14 residues. V was cut by 4 bases and J by 5 bases, with 14 bases left in between. CDR3 bases: TGTGCCAGCAGCTACAACCCCGGGGAGACTGAAGCTTTCTTT. This codes for CASSYNPGETEAFF. The full variable domain, completed using reference TRBV7-2 and TRBJ1-1, is GAGVSQSPSNKVTEKGKDVELRCDPISGHTALYWYRQSLGQGLEFLIYFQGNSAPDKSGLPSDRFSAERTGGSVSTLTIQRTQQEDSAVYLCASSYNPGETEAFFGQGTRLTVV.

This clonotype has just a few counts. The rearrangement joins TRBV7-2 to TRBJ1-1, with D hard to call. This CDR3 contains 13 residues. Germline CDR1 and CDR2: SGHTA and FQGNSA. V lost 4 bases and J 6 bases, leaving 12 bases between the germline ends. Here the CDR3 DNA reads TGTGCCAGCAGCTCGCGGAGGGAGGCTGAAGCTTTCTTT. It translates to CASSSRREAEAFF.

This chain uses TRBV27 with TRBJ2-2, with D perhaps TRBD1 (5 bases). V gave up 8 bases and J gave up 0 bases, with 10 bases separating them. CDR3 length: 14 residues. CDR1 and CDR2 (germline): MNHEY, SMNVEV (reference sequence). The CDR3 protein is CASAAGTNTGELFF. CDR3 bases: TGTGCCAGCGCCGCAGGGACGAACACCGGGGAGCTGTTTTTT.

This clonotype was counted a few times. This chain uses TRBV24-1 with TRBJ2-5, with D perhaps TRBD2 (6 bases). The ends were cut back, 4 bases at V and 5 bases at J, with 13 bases in the middle. Germline values: CDR1 KGHDR, CDR2 SFDVKD. CDR3 length: 14 residues. The CDR3 region is CATSERYGGETQYF. The CDR3 nucleotides are TGTGCCACCAGTGAGCGTTACGGAGGGGAGACCCAGTACTTC.

This clonotype was observed a few times. V gene TRBV7-9 combines with J gene TRBJ1-1, with D unclear. From germline, CDR1 is SEHNR and CDR2 FQNEAQ (reference sequence). The CDR3 extends over 12 amino acids. V was clipped by 4 bases and J by 6 bases, with 9 bases between them. CDR3 nucleotides: TGTGCCAGCAGCTCCGACTCTCCTGAAGCTTTCTTT. Its protein is CASSSDSPEAFF.

V is TRBV2 and J is TRBJ2-4; possibly TRBD1 for D (5 bases). The germline V and J ends were trimmed by 4 bases and 7 bases, with 11 bases remaining between them. Germline V gives CDR1 SNHLY, CDR2 FYNNEI. This CDR3 has 13 amino acids. The CDR3: CASSVGPQNIQYF. CDR3 nucleotides: TGTGCCAGCAGTGTGGGGCCTCAGAACATTCAGTACTTC.

This clonotype was seen more than once but under ten times. This sequence joins TRBV5-1 and TRBJ1-1, with D unresolved. The CDR3 spans 13 residues. CDR1 and CDR2 from the germline V gene are SGHRS and YFSETQ. The V end was cut by 4 bases, the J end by 0 bases, with 7 bases between. The CDR3 loop reads CASSTTLNTEAFF. The CDR3 DNA is TGCGCCAGCAGCACAACCCTGAACACTGAAGCTTTCTTT.

The chain has TRBV30 and TRBJ1-2; no clear D gene. The germline V gene encodes CDR1 GTSNPN and CDR2 SVGIG (reference sequence). This CDR3 region has 13 residues. The V gene lost 5 bases and the J gene lost 4 bases, with 14 bases spanning the gap. CDR3: CAWARRYGYGYTF. The CDR3 DNA follows: TGTGCCTGGGCCCGGAGGTATGGCTATGGCTACACCTTC.

This clonotype occurred a few times. V usage is TRBV12-1 and J usage is TRBJ1-6; TRBD1, the D gene given by the table, was not confirmed from the DNA. TRBV12-1 is a pseudogene locus. This CDR3 spans 14 amino acids. The chain's CDR3 is CASSSGDTNSPLHF. Here the CDR3 DNA reads TGTGCCAGCAGCTCTGGGGACACCAATTCACCCCTCCACTTT.

V is TRBV7-3 and J is TRBJ2-1; 7 nucleotides line up with TRBD2. The CDR3 runs 12 residues. V shed 5 bases, J shed 9 bases, and the junction held 4 bases outside the gene matches. CDR1 and CDR2 from the germline V gene are SGHTA and FQGTGA. The CDR3 DNA is TGTGCCAGCAGCCCCCGCGGGGGTGAGCAGTTCTTC. As protein: CASSPRGGEQFF.

This chain uses TRBV2 with TRBJ2-7; possibly TRBD2 for D (5 bases). The CDR3 spans 13 residues. Germline CDR1 and CDR2: SNHLY and FYNNEI. The V end lost 4 bases, the J end lost 3 bases, and 10 bases lay between the germline ends. CDR3 in amino acids: CASSGTDFYEQYV. CDR3 DNA sequence: TGTGCCAGCAGTGGGACTGATTTCTACGAGCAGTACGTC.